The rows below give T cell receptor beta chains drawn from one sample of a study of CD8 T cells in Susac syndrome. TCRdb used MiXCR to reprocess the immunoSEQ multiplex PCR reads, holding one entry per CDR3 protein. Of under 85,000 distinct CDR3 sequences in the sample, approximately 94% were seen once. Input material: CD8+ T cells from PBMCs. Receptors originate from a human donor with multiple sclerosis. Each CDR3 is given with its conserved first and last residue. D genes are given only for firm matches. Not all rows give a size; the values are once, few, many and, for expanded clones, a class.

j_call v_call clone_size d_call cdr3_nt cdr3_aa
TRBJ1-5 TRBV27 NA NA TGTGCCAGCAGTTTATTCGGCAGTTCTTATCAGCCCCAGCATTTT CASSLFGSSYQPQHF
TRBJ1-3 TRBV9 NA NA TGTGCCAGCAGCGTAGAGCCAGGGTATAGTTTT CASSVEPGYSF
TRBJ1-1 TRBV7-6 medium-sized NA TGTGCCAGCAGCTTAGAGGCGGTGAACACTGAAGCTTTCTTT CASSLEAVNTEAFF
TRBJ2-7 TRBV20-1 NA NA TGCAGTGCTAGAGCCCGAGGAGGGGGCTACGAGCAGTACTTC CSARARGGGYEQYF
TRBJ1-1 TRBV7-9 NA NA TGTGCCAGCAGCCTGACAGGATATGAAGCTTTCTTT CASSLTGYEAFF
TRBJ2-5 TRBV27 NA TRBD1 TGTGCCAGCAGTCCTCGTCAGGGGGCTTGGCAAGAGACCCAGTACTTC CASSPRQGAWQETQYF
TRBJ2-1 TRBV5-6 NA NA TGTGCCAGCAGCTTGGCCTGGGTCGGTCCTGAGCAGTTCTTC CASSLAWVGPEQFF
TRBJ2-7 TRBV20-1 NA TRBD2 TGCAGTGCTAGAGGTGGGACTAGGGGGGGGTCTTCCTACGAGCAGTACTTC CSARGGTRGGSSYEQYF
TRBJ2-7 TRBV7-9 NA NA TGTGCCAGCAGCTTGGAACGGAACTACGAGCAGTACTTC CASSLERNYEQYF
TRBJ1-2 TRBV29-1 NA NA TGCAGCGTTGAAAGTGCCCAGTACTATGGCTACACCTTC CSVESAQYYGYTF
TRBJ2-7 TRBV20-1 NA NA TGCAGTGCTCGCGCTACCTACGAGCAGTACTTC CSARATYEQYF
TRBJ2-5 TRBV5-4 NA TRBD1 TGTGCCAGCAGCATAGTAACTACCGGGACAGGGGAAGAGACCCAGTACTTC CASSIVTTGTGEETQYF
TRBJ1-1 TRBV29-1 NA TRBD1 TGCAGCGTTGAAGAGGGACAGTACAGCGAAGCTTTCTTT CSVEEGQYSEAFF
TRBJ2-5 TRBV20-1 NA NA TGCAGTGCTAGAGACCAAGACTCCTTCCAGTACTTC CSARDQDSFQYF